This TCR beta chain came from a study of OX40 agonist ivuxolimab in advanced cancers. Generated by immunoSEQ multiplex PCR, the TCRdb table keeps only in-frame clones and is missing some. The sample yields roughly 86,000 clones, about 90% seen once. The receptor comes from an adult with an advanced solid tumor such as melanoma, head and neck, liver or kidney cancer. This material consisted of CD4+ or CD8+ T cells sorted from blood, taken in a trial of the OX40 agonist ivuxolimab.

DNA of the CDR3: TGTGCCATCAGGGACACCGGGACCCGGAGCGAGCAGTACTTC. Its protein is CAIRDTGTRSEQYF. The V call is TRBV10-3, the J call TRBJ2-7; the D call may be TRBD1 or TRBD2 (5 bases each). Trimming removed 6 bases from V and 6 bases from J, with 18 bases in between. This CDR3 has 14 residues. Germline V gene data show CDR1 as ENHRY and CDR2 as SYGVKD.